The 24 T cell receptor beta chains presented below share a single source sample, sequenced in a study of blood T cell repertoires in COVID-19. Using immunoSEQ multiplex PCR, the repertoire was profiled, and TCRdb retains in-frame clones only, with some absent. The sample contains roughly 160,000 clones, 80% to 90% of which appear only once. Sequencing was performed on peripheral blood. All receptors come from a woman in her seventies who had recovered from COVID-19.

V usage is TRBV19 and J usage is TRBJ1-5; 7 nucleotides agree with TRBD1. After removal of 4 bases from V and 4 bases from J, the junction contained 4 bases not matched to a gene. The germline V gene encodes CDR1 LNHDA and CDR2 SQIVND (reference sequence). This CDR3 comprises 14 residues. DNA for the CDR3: TGTGCCAGTAGTAACCGGGACAGAAATCAGCCCCAGCATTTT. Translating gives CASSNRDRNQPQHF.

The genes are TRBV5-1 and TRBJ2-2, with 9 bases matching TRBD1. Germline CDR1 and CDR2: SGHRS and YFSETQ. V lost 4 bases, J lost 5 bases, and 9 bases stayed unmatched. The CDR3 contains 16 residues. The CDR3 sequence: CASSAPGQGWTGELFF. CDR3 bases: TGCGCCAGCAGCGCGCCGGGACAGGGCTGGACCGGGGAGCTGTTTTTT.

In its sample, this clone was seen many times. CDR3 sequence (DNA): TGTGCCAGCAGCCAAGACAGGGGGCGAGAGACCCAGTACTTC. Protein sequence: CASSQDRGRETQYF. The rearrangement links TRBV7-7 to TRBJ2-5; 10 nucleotides agree with TRBD1. The germline gives CDR1 SSHAT, CDR2 FNYEAQ (reference sequence). With 5 bases clipped from V and 4 bases from J, the junction kept 4 bases outside the gene matches. The CDR3 length is 14 residues.

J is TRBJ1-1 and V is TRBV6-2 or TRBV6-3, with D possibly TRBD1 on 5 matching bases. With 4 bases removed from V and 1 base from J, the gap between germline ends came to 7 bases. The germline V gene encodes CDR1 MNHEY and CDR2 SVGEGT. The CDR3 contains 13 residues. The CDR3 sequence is CASSSQGNTEAFF. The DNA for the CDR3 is TGTGCCAGCAGTTCGCAGGGGAACACTGAAGCTTTCTTT.

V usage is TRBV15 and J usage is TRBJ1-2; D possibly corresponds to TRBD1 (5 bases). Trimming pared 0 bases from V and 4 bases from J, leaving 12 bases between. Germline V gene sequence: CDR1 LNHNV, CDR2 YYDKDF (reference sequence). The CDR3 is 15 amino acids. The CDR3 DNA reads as TGTGCCACCAGCAGAGATCGGGGGTCAGCCTATGGCTACACCTTC. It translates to CATSRDRGSAYGYTF.

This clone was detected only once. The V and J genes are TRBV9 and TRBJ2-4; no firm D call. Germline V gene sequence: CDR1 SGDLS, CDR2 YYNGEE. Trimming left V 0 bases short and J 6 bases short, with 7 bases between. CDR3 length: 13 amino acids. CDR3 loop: CASSVVTGNIQYF. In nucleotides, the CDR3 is TGTGCCAGCAGCGTAGTGACGGGAAACATTCAGTACTTC.

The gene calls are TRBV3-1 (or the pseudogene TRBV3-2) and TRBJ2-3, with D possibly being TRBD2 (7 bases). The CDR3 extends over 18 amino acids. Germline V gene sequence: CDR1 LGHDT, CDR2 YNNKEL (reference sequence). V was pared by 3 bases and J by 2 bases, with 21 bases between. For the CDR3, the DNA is TGTGCCAGCAGCCAGGCGGGGGCGCTAGCGGATACCACAGATACGCAGTATTTT. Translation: CASSQAGALADTTDTQYF.

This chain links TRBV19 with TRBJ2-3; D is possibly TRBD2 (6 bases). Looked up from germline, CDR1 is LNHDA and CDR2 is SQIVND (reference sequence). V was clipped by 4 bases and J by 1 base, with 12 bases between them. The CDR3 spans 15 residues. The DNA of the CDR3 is TGTGCCAGTAGTACGGCGGGATGGGGCACAGATACGCAGTATTTT. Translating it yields CASSTAGWGTDTQYF.

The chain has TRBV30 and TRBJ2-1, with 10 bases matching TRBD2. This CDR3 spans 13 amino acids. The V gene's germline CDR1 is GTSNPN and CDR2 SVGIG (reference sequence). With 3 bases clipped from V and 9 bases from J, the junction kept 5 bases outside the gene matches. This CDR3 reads CAWRLAGAGEQFF. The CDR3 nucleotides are TGTGCCTGGAGGCTAGCGGGAGCCGGTGAGCAGTTCTTC.

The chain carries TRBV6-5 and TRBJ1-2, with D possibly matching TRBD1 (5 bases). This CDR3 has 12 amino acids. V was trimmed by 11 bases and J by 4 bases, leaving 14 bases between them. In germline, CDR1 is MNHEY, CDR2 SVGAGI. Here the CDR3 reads CAASGGGYGYTF. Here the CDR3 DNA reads TGTGCCGCCTCGGGGGGGGGCTATGGCTACACCTTC.

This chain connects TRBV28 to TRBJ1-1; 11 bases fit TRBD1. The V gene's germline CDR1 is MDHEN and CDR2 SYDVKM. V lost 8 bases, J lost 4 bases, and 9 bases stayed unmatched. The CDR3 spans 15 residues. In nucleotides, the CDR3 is TGTGCCAGCGGGTCCCAAGGGACAGGGGGCACTGAAGCTTTCTTT. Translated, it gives CASGSQGTGGTEAFF.

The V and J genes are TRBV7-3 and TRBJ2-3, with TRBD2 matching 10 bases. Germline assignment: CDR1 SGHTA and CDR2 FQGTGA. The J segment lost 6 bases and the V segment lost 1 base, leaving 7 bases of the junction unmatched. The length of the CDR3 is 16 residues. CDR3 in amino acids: CASSLMAGLARDTQYF. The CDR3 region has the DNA TGTGCCAGCAGCTTAATGGCGGGACTAGCGAGGGATACGCAGTATTTT. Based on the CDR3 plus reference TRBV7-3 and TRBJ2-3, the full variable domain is GAGVSQTPSNKVTEKGKYVELRCDPISGHTALYWYRQSLGQGPEFLIYFQGTGAADDSGLPNDRFFAVRPEGSVSTLKIQRTERGDSAVYLCASSLMAGLARDTQYFGPGTRLTVL.

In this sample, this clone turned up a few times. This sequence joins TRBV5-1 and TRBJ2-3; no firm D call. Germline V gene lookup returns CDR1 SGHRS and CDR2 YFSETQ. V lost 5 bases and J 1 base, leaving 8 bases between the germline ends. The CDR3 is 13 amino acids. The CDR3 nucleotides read TGCGCCAGCAGGGAGACCGGCACAGATACGCAGTATTTT. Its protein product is CASRETGTDTQYF.

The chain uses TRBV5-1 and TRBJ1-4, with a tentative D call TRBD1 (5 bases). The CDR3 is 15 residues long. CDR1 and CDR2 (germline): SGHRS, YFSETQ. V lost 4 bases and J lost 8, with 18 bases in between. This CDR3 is CASSLQDPGGEKLFF. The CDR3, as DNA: TGCGCCAGCAGCCTCCAGGACCCCGGGGGAGAAAAACTGTTTTTT.

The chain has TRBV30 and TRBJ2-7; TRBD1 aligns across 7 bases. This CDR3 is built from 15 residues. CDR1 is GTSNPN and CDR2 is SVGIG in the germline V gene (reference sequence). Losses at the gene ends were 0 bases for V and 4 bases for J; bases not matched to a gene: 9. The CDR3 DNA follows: TGTGCCTGGAGTGTTATTTTAAGGGGGCGTTACGAGCAGTACTTC. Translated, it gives CAWSVILRGRYEQYF.

The CDR3 protein is CASSPGDEQYF. CDR3 DNA sequence: TGTGCCAGCTCCCCCGGGGACGAGCAGTACTTC. The chain links TRBV18 to TRBJ2-7; D is perhaps TRBD2 (5 bases). From germline, CDR1 is KGHSH and CDR2 LQKENI. The CDR3 is made up of 11 amino acids. Trimming left V 6 bases short and J 5 bases short, with 8 bases between.

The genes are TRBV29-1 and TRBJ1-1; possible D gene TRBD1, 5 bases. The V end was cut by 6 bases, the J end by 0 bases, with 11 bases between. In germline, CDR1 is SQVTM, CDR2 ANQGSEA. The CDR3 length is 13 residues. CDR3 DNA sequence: TGCAGCGTCCGGAGGGACCTGAACACTGAAGCTTTCTTT. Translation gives CSVRRDLNTEAFF.

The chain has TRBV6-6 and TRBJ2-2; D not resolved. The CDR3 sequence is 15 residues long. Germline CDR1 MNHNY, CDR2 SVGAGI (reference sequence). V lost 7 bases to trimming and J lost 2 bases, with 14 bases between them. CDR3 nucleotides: TGTGCCAGCACCCAACCACAGACCAACACCGGGGAGCTGTTTTTT. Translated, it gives CASTQPQTNTGELFF.

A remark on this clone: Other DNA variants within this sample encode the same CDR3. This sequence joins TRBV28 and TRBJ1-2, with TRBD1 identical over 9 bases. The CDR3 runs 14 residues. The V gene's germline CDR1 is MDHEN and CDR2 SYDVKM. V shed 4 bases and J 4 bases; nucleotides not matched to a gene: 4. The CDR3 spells CASSSTGGGYGYTF. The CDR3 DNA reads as TGTGCCAGCAGTTCCACAGGGGGCGGCTATGGCTACACCTTC.

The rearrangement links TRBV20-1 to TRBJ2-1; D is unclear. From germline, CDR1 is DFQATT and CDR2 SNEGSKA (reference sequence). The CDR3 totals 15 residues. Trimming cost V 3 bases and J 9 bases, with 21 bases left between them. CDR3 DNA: TGCAGTGCTAGTGGCTTGCCCCTCGGAGTCAGTGAGCAGTTCTTC. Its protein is CSASGLPLGVSEQFF.

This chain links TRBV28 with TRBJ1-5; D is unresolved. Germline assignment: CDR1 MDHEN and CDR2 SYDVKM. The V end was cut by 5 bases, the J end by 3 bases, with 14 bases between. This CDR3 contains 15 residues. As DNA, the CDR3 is TGTGCCAGCAGTCACACCCCCGGGGACAATCAGCCCCAGCATTTT. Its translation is CASSHTPGDNQPQHF.

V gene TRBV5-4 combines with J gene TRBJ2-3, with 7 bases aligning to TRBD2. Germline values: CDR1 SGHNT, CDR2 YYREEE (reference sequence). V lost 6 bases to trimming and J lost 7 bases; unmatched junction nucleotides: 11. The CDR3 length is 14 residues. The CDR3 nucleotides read TGTGCCAGCACCCGGGGGGACCTTCAATATACGCAGTATTTT. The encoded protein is CASTRGDLQYTQYF.

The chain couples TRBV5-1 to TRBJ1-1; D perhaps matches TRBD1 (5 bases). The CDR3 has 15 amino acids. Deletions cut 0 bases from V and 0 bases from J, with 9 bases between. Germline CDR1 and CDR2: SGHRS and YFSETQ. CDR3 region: CASSLGQHLNTEAFF. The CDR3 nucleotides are TGCGCCAGCAGCTTGGGACAGCACCTGAACACTGAAGCTTTCTTT.

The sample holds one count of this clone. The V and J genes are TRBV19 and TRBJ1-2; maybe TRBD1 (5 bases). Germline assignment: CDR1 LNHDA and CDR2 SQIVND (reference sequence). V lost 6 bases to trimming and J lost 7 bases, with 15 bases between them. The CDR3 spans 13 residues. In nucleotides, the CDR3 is TGTGCCAGTAGCTTGGGCAGGGTCCCTGGCTACACCTTC. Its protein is CASSLGRVPGYTF.